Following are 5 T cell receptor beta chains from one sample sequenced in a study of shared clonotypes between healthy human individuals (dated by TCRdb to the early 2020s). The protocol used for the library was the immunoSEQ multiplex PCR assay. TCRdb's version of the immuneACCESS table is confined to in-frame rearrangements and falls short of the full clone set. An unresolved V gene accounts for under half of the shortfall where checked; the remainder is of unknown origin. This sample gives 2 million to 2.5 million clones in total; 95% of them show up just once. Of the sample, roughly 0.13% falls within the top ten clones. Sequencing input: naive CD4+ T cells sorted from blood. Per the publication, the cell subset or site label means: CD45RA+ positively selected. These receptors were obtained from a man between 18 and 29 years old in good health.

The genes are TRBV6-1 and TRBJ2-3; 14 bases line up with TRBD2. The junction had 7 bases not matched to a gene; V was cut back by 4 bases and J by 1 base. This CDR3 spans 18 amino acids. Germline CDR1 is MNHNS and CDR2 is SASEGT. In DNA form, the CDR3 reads TGTGCCAGCAGTGCGGGACTAGCGGGGGCTCCAGGCACAGATACGCAGTATTTT. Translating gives CASSAGLAGAPGTDTQYF.

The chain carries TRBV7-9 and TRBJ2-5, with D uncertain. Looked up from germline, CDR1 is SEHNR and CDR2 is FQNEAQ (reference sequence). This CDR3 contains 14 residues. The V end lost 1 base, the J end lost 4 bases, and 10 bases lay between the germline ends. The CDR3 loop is CASSLEHSRETQYF. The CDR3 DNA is TGTGCCAGCAGCTTAGAGCACAGTCGAGAGACCCAGTACTTC. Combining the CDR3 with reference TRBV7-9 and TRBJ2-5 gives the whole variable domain DTGVSQNPRHKITKRGQNVTFRCDPISEHNRLYWYRQTLGQGPEFLTYFQNEAQLEKSRLLSDRFSAERPKGSFSTLEIQRTEQGDSAMYLCASSLEHSRETQYFGPGTRLLVL.

The CDR3 nucleotides read TGTGCCAGCAGTCGGGGACAGGGTTATTCACCCCTCCACTTT. Its protein is CASSRGQGYSPLHF. J is TRBJ1-6 and V is TRBV6-4, with 9 bases that match TRBD1. This CDR3 is 14 amino acids long. Germline-derived CDR1 and CDR2 are MRHNA and SNTAGT. The ends lost 5 bases at V and 8 bases at J; junction bases unmatched: 4.

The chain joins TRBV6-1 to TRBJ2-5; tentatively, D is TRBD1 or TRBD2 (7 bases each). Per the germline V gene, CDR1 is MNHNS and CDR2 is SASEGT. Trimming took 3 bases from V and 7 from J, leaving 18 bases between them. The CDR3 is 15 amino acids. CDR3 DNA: TGTGCCAGCAGTGAGTACAGGGGCGGGGGCGCGACCCAGTACTTC. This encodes CASSEYRGGGATQYF.

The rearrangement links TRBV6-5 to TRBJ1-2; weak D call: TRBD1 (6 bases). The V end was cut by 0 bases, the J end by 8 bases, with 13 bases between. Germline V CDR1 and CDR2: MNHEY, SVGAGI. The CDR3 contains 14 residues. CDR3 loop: CASSYSVGGWGYTF. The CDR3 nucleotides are TGTGCCAGCAGTTACTCGGTGGGGGGCTGGGGCTACACCTTC.